Listed below are T cell receptor beta chains from one sample, sequenced in a study of OX40 agonist ivuxolimab in advanced cancers. TCRdb's table, derived via immunoSEQ multiplex PCR, lists solely in-frame clones and lacks some. The table has about 80,000 clones, 85% to 90% seen once; the top ten hold 10% to 15%. The material was CD4+ or CD8+ T cells sorted from blood, obtained in a trial of the OX40 agonist ivuxolimab. The receptors were sampled from an adult with an advanced solid tumor such as melanoma, head and neck, liver or kidney cancer. Both conserved end residues are part of each CDR3. The order of the fields is clone size, D gene, J gene, V gene, CDR3 DNA, CDR3 protein. D genes are given only for firm matches. Size tells how often a clone was seen (once, few, many) or the class of an expanded clone, and some rows leave it out.

clone_size: .; d_call: .; j_call: TRBJ1-5; v_call: TRBV28; cdr3_nt: TGTGCCAGCAGGCGACCGGGCAACCTATATAGCAATCAGCCCCAGCATTTT; cdr3_aa: CASRRPGNLYSNQPQHF
clone_size: .; d_call: TRBD1; j_call: TRBJ1-5; v_call: TRBV30; cdr3_nt: TGTGCCTGGGCAGGGGACAGACATCAGCCCCAGCATTTT; cdr3_aa: CAWAGDRHQPQHF
clone_size: .; d_call: .; j_call: TRBJ1-6; v_call: TRBV19; cdr3_nt: TGTGCCAGTAGTACGAGGACAGTCCTGAATTCACCCCTCCACTTT; cdr3_aa: CASSTRTVLNSPLHF
clone_size: .; d_call: .; j_call: TRBJ1-1; v_call: TRBV15; cdr3_nt: TGTGCCACCAGCAGAGTGCGTCAGACTAACACTGAAGCTTTCTTT; cdr3_aa: CATSRVRQTNTEAFF
clone_size: .; d_call: .; j_call: TRBJ1-2; v_call: TRBV5-4; cdr3_nt: TGTGCCAGCAGCCAAGATCCACAGGTTCCCTATGGCTACACCTTC; cdr3_aa: CASSQDPQVPYGYTF
clone_size: .; d_call: .; j_call: TRBJ2-5; v_call: TRBV30; cdr3_nt: TGTGCCTGGAGTGGACAGGGAGGGGAGACCCAGTACTTC; cdr3_aa: CAWSGQGGETQYF
clone_size: .; d_call: .; j_call: TRBJ1-2; v_call: TRBV5-4; cdr3_nt: TGTGCCAGCAGCTTGGAGGTGGGGTTGGGTGGCTACACCTTC; cdr3_aa: CASSLEVGLGGYTF
clone_size: .; d_call: TRBD2; j_call: TRBJ2-2; v_call: TRBV5-4; cdr3_nt: TGTGCCAGCAGCTTGGGGGCTAGCGGGGGAACCGGGGAGCTGTTTTTT; cdr3_aa: CASSLGASGGTGELFF
clone_size: .; d_call: .; j_call: TRBJ1-2; v_call: TRBV9; cdr3_nt: TGTGCCAGCAGCTACACCGCCCCGCCTAACTATGGCTACACCTTC; cdr3_aa: CASSYTAPPNYGYTF
clone_size: .; d_call: .; j_call: TRBJ1-1; v_call: TRBV11-3; cdr3_nt: TGTGCCAGCAGCACTCGGGAGGGACTCGTTTTCACTGAAGCTTTCTTT; cdr3_aa: CASSTREGLVFTEAFF
clone_size: .; d_call: .; j_call: TRBJ2-5; v_call: TRBV9; cdr3_nt: TGTGCCAGCAGCGACGGGGGGACCCAGTACTTC; cdr3_aa: CASSDGGTQYF
clone_size: .; d_call: .; j_call: TRBJ1-1; v_call: TRBV4-2; cdr3_nt: TGTGCCAGCAGCCAAGACGAGAGTTCCCATTCGAACACTGAAGCTTTCTTT; cdr3_aa: CASSQDESSHSNTEAFF
clone_size: .; d_call: TRBD2; j_call: TRBJ2-4; v_call: TRBV5-1; cdr3_nt: TGCGCCAGCAGCTTGTCCCCCGCGGGAGGGCCGATAGACATTCAGTACTTC; cdr3_aa: CASSLSPAGGPIDIQYF
clone_size: large; d_call: TRBD1; j_call: TRBJ2-1; v_call: TRBV7-6; cdr3_nt: TGTGCCAGCAGCTTATCCGGGACAGGGGGCGGAGGAGTATGGAATGAGCAGTTCTTC; cdr3_aa: CASSLSGTGGGGVWNEQFF
clone_size: .; d_call: .; j_call: TRBJ1-2; v_call: TRBV10-1; cdr3_nt: TGCGCCAGCAGTGAGGGAAATGGCTACACCTTC; cdr3_aa: CASSEGNGYTF
clone_size: few; d_call: .; j_call: TRBJ1-1; v_call: TRBV7-2; cdr3_nt: TGTGCCAGCAGCTTAGGGGCAAGAGATGAAGCTTTCTTT; cdr3_aa: CASSLGARDEAFF
clone_size: .; d_call: TRBD2; j_call: TRBJ2-7; v_call: TRBV5-1; cdr3_nt: TGCGCCAGCAGCGGTACTAGCGGGGGGACCAACGAGCAGTACTTC; cdr3_aa: CASSGTSGGTNEQYF
clone_size: .; d_call: TRBD2; j_call: TRBJ2-3; v_call: TRBV4-1; cdr3_nt: TGCGCCAGCAGCCAAGACAGCGGGACTGGATTCACAGATACGCAGTATTTT; cdr3_aa: CASSQDSGTGFTDTQYF
clone_size: .; d_call: .; j_call: TRBJ2-1; v_call: TRBV7-8; cdr3_nt: TGTGCCAGCAGCTTAGCTGGCGGTGAGCAGTTCTTC; cdr3_aa: CASSLAGGEQFF
clone_size: .; d_call: TRBD2; j_call: TRBJ2-5; v_call: TRBV2; cdr3_nt: TGTGCCAGCAACCTCCTAGCGGGAGGGCCCGAGACCCAGTACTTC; cdr3_aa: CASNLLAGGPETQYF